Below, 12 T cell receptor beta chains from the same sample are listed, as sequenced in a study of cytotoxic CD8 clonotypes in ibrutinib-treated CLL. Profiled with immunoSEQ multiplex PCR; TCRdb holds only in-frame clones, not every one. This table holds some 120,000 clones, about 58% found once. The sample consisted of PBMCs, taken after 24 months of ibrutinib treatment. These TCRs come from a human donor with chronic lymphocytic leukemia.

V usage is TRBV29-1 and J usage is TRBJ2-5, with TRBD1 matching 8 bases. V was clipped by 8 bases and J by 0 bases; unmatched bases: 2. Germline V gene lookup returns CDR1 SQVTM and CDR2 ANQGSEA. CDR3 length: 12 residues. CDR3 residues: CSLGQDQETQYF. The CDR3 DNA reads as TGCAGCTTGGGACAGGACCAAGAGACCCAGTACTTC.

The chain is built from TRBV27 and TRBJ1-1; a possible D gene is TRBD1 (6 bases). Germline CDR1 reads MNHEY; CDR2 reads SMNVEV (reference sequence). Trimming took 2 bases from V and 5 from J, leaving 12 bases between them. The CDR3 has 14 residues. Written as DNA, the CDR3 is TGTGCCAGCAGTTTAATCAGGGGAACAACTGAAGCTTTCTTT. This gives the protein CASSLIRGTTEAFF.

This clone was recorded once. This chain joins TRBV7-9 and TRBJ2-2, with D possibly matching TRBD1 (5 bases). Per germline, CDR1 SEHNR and CDR2 FQNEAQ (reference sequence). The CDR3 runs to 15 residues. Trimming removed 5 bases from V and 6 bases from J, with 16 bases in between. CDR3 nucleotide sequence: TGTGCCAGCAGCCTATCGTCTCAGGGCGCCGGGGAGCTGTTTTTT. Translating it yields CASSLSSQGAGELFF.

This clone was detected a few times. The chain combines TRBV20-1 with TRBJ1-1; D call uncertain. The V gene lost 3 bases and the J gene lost 8 bases, with 10 bases spanning the gap. The CDR3 covers 11 residues. CDR1 and CDR2 from the germline V gene are DFQATT and SNEGSKA (reference sequence). CDR3 region: CSASIWREAFF. CDR3 sequence (DNA): TGCAGTGCTAGTATCTGGCGGGAAGCTTTCTTT.

This clone was observed a handful of times. The chain joins TRBV4-1 to TRBJ1-6, with D maybe TRBD1 (6 bases). The germline gives CDR1 MGHRA, CDR2 YSYEKL. V lost 4 bases, J lost 0 bases, and 13 bases lay in between. The CDR3 covers 17 residues. CDR3 DNA sequence: TGCGCCAGCAGCCCCAGGACAGATAGCTCCTATAATTCACCCCTCCACTTT. Protein sequence: CASSPRTDSSYNSPLHF.

V and J are TRBV30 and TRBJ1-1; perhaps TRBD1 as D (5 bases). V was shortened by 8 bases and J by 2 bases, with 15 bases between the two germline ends. The CDR3 has 13 amino acids. Germline V gene sequence: CDR1 GTSNPN, CDR2 SVGIG (reference sequence). DNA for the CDR3: TGTGCCCGGACAAACCAGGGAAACACTGAAGCTTTCTTT. The encoded protein is CARTNQGNTEAFF.

The chain couples TRBV4-2 to TRBJ1-2, with 11 bases aligning to TRBD1. This CDR3 spans 16 amino acids. With 4 bases clipped from V and 7 bases from J, the junction kept 11 bases outside the gene matches. The V gene's germline CDR1 is LGHNA and CDR2 YNFKEQ. CDR3 amino acids: CASSLYTGTGGSGYTF. The CDR3 region has the DNA TGTGCCAGCAGCCTCTACACCGGGACAGGGGGAAGTGGCTACACCTTC.

The J gene is TRBJ2-3, the V gene TRBV25-1, with no clear D. The CDR3 covers 15 residues. Germline CDR1 reads MGHDK; CDR2 reads SYGVNS. Trimming took 7 bases from V and 2 from J, leaving 16 bases between them. The DNA of the CDR3 is TGTGCCAGCACCCTTTCCACGGAATACACAGATACGCAGTATTTT. Translation gives CASTLSTEYTDTQYF.

This clone showed up many times. The V call is TRBV5-6, the J call TRBJ1-1; D call uncertain. CDR1 SGHDT and CDR2 YYEEEE come from the germline V gene. Trimming took off 4 bases at V and 10 bases at J, with 14 bases between the two ends. This CDR3 has 12 residues. The CDR3 nucleotides read TGTGCCAGCAGCAGGATCGGGGTAACAGCTTTCTTT. This translates into CASSRIGVTAFF.

V and J are TRBV7-2 and TRBJ2-3; 10 bases match TRBD2. Trimming removed 3 bases from V and 8 bases from J; junction bases left unmatched: 8. Looked up from germline, CDR1 is SGHTA and CDR2 is FQGNSA. CDR3 length: 15 amino acids. CDR3 region: CASSFERGGPGTQYF. The CDR3 coding sequence is TGTGCCAGCAGCTTTGAGCGGGGGGGCCCGGGTACGCAGTATTTT.

This clone has a single count. The chain is built from TRBV5-8 and TRBJ1-1; 9 bases are a match to TRBD1. The V segment lost 4 bases and the J segment 4 bases; nucleotides outside the gene matches: 11. The CDR3 spans 16 residues. The germline gives CDR1 SGHTS, CDR2 YDEGEE. This CDR3 reads CASSGGQGKWVTEAFF. CDR3 coding DNA: TGTGCCAGCAGCGGGGGACAGGGTAAGTGGGTCACTGAAGCTTTCTTT.

V gene TRBV29-1 combines with J gene TRBJ2-3; D is uncertain. The germline V and J ends were trimmed by 5 bases and 4 bases, with 7 bases remaining between them. The CDR3 is 11 amino acids. CDR1 is SQVTM, CDR2 ANQGSEA, per germline. The CDR3 nucleotides read TGCAGCGTTTTTAGCTCAGATACGCAGTATTTT. Translation gives CSVFSSDTQYF.